This T cell receptor (beta chain) was sequenced during a study of blood T cells in healthy people across ages. Study-wide results and limits: TCR beta diversity was tightly associated with the proportion of naive T cells. In long-lived donors, naive CD4+ cell counts and diversity exceeded those of aged donors. Not knowing donor CMV status may have confounded expanded clonotype changes.

For this clonotype: Antigen unknown.

A second PCR, run for 7 to 11 cycles, used a sample-barcoded 5' primer plus a J-beta primer mix. All cDNA molecules were each tagged by a template-switch adaptor with 12 random nucleotides. Via MiXCR, TCRdb re-called the 5' RACE reads, giving one row per CDR3 protein. There are some 1.1 million distinct CDR3 sequences in the sample; 35% to 40% occur only once, and roughly 13% lies in the top ten. V gave up 4 bases and J gave up 2 bases, with 15 bases separating them. This CDR3 is built from 15 residues. CDR1 and CDR2 from the germline V gene are SGHRS and YFSETQ. The clonotype was recovered from a man aged 18 to 30 in good health. V usage is TRBV5-1 and J usage is TRBJ1-1; perhaps TRBD1 as D (6 bases). The specimen sequenced was blood. The CDR3 DNA sequence: TGCGCCAGCAGCCTATTACAGGGAGGCAACACTGAAGCTTTCTTT. The encoded protein is CASSLLQGGNTEAFF.